Listed here are 10 T cell receptor beta chains from one sample, sequenced in a study of CD4 T cells in relation to SARS-CoV-2 and coronaviruses. Unexposed donor CD4+ T cells date from 2011-2018, before the COVID-19 pandemic. The assay was immunoSEQ multiplex PCR, and TCRdb's table has in-frame clones only and misses some. The data show about 65,000 clones, 75% to 90% seen once. The material sequenced was memory CD4+ T cells from PBMCs. These receptors originate from a human donor in good health.

This sequence joins TRBV5-4 and TRBJ1-2, with a tentative D call TRBD1 (5 bases). The CDR3 runs to 13 residues. The germline gives CDR1 SGHNT, CDR2 YYREEE (reference sequence). The ends were cut back, 4 bases at V and 8 bases at J, with 15 bases in the middle. CDR3 sequence: CASSLGASWGYTF. The CDR3, as DNA: TGTGCCAGCAGCCTCGGGGCATCATGGGGCTACACCTTC.

This chain connects TRBV7-9 to TRBJ1-2, with 7 bases aligning to TRBD1. In germline, CDR1 is SEHNR, CDR2 FQNEAQ (reference sequence). With V trimmed by 4 bases and J by 4 bases, 0 bases remained unmatched. The CDR3 is made up of 12 amino acids. In nucleotides, the CDR3 is TGTGCCAGCAGCTGGACAGGCTATGGCTACACCTTC. It encodes CASSWTGYGYTF.

The chain joins TRBV3-1 (or the pseudogene TRBV3-2) to TRBJ2-1; D may be TRBD2 (6 bases). The CDR3 is made up of 14 amino acids. Germline loops: CDR1 LGHDT, CDR2 YNNKEL (reference sequence). V gave up 3 bases and J gave up 12 bases, with 18 bases separating them. The CDR3 sequence: CASSQTRDGSRQFF. The CDR3 coding sequence is TGTGCCAGCAGCCAGACTAGGGATGGCTCCAGGCAGTTCTTC.

The CDR3 nucleotides are TGTGCCAGCCGACAGGGCATGGGGGATTACAATGAGCAGTTCTTC. Translation gives CASRQGMGDYNEQFF. V is TRBV2 and J is TRBJ2-1; 7 positions agree with TRBD1. The length of the CDR3 is 15 residues. The junction had 11 bases not matched to a gene; V was cut back by 8 bases and J by 4 bases. Germline V CDR1 and CDR2: SNHLY, FYNNEI.

The CDR3 protein is CASSVTGNRDTEAFF. CDR3 DNA sequence: TGTGCCAGCAGCGTTACAGGTAATCGGGACACTGAAGCTTTCTTT. This chain joins TRBV7-3 and TRBJ1-1; possibly TRBD1 for D (5 bases). This CDR3 contains 15 residues. V lost 5 bases and J lost 3, with 16 bases in between. The V gene's germline CDR1 is SGHTA and CDR2 FQGTGA. The full variable domain, rest sourced from reference TRBV7-3 and TRBJ1-1, is GAGVSQTPSNKVTEKGKYVELRCDPISGHTALYWYRQSLGQGPEFLIYFQGTGAADDSGLPNDRFFAVRPEGSVSTLKIQRTERGDSAVYLCASSVTGNRDTEAFFGQGTRLTVV.

This chain connects TRBV6-2 or TRBV6-3 to TRBJ1-5, with 7 positions matching TRBD1. V gave up 5 bases and J gave up 6 bases; unmatched junction bases: 4. The CDR3 contains 13 residues. The germline V gene has CDR1 MNHEY and CDR2 SVGEGT. The CDR3 protein is CASSRTGAQPQHF. The CDR3 DNA is TGTGCCAGCAGTCGAACAGGGGCTCAGCCCCAGCATTTT.

The chain recombines TRBV3-1 (or the pseudogene TRBV3-2) with TRBJ2-3; 8 bases match TRBD2. Germline V gene sequence: CDR1 LGHDT, CDR2 YNNKEL (reference sequence). CDR3 length equals 15 residues. The V gene end was trimmed by 4 bases and the J gene end by 3 bases; junction bases not matched to a gene: 6. The CDR3 DNA is TGTGCCAGCAGCCTACGGGGGGGCGGGACAGATACGCAGTATTTT. Its protein product is CASSLRGGGTDTQYF.

The chain carries TRBV5-1 and TRBJ2-5; 9 bases align to TRBD1. Germline trimming cut 4 bases from V and 3 bases from J; bases unmatched to any gene: 1. The length of the CDR3 is 13 residues. The germline gives CDR1 SGHRS, CDR2 YFSETQ. CDR3: CASSRTGEETQYF. CDR3 nucleotides: TGCGCCAGCAGCCGGACAGGGGAAGAGACCCAGTACTTC.

The chain couples TRBV28 to TRBJ2-3; D perhaps matches TRBD2 (5 bases). V was trimmed by 8 bases and J by 7 bases, leaving 19 bases between them. Germline CDR1 is MDHEN and CDR2 is SYDVKM. This CDR3 spans 14 amino acids. The CDR3 coding sequence is TGTGCCAGCGGCGGAACCATTTCGGGGTATACGCAGTATTTT. Residues: CASGGTISGYTQYF.

The V call is TRBV24-1, the J call TRBJ2-5; TRBD1 might be the D (7 bases). Trimming pared 7 bases from V and 5 bases from J, leaving 16 bases between. CDR1 KGHDR and CDR2 SFDVKD come from the germline V gene. The CDR3 has 14 residues. CDR3 in amino acids: CATSKGGAGETQYF. DNA of the CDR3: TGTGCCACCAGCAAAGGGGGCGCGGGGGAGACCCAGTACTTC.